What follows are 21 T cell receptor beta chains derived from one specimen sequenced in a study of cytomegalovirus exposure and HLA in healthy donors. The study ran its PCR with 60 Vbeta and 13 Jbeta primers. TCRdb's copy holds only in-frame clones and misses some; the assay was immunoSEQ multiplex PCR. This sample has approximately 110,000 clones; roughly three quarters occur once, and the top ten carry around 3%. Source material: PBMCs. Every receptor here comes from a woman between 18 and 29 years old in good health and CMV-seropositive.

This clone has a handful of counts. Here the CDR3 DNA reads TGTGCCAGCCGGGAGACCCAGTACTTC. This codes for CASRETQYF. The chain is built from TRBV6-5 and TRBJ2-5; unclear D gene. Germline assignment: CDR1 MNHEY and CDR2 SVGAGI. The CDR3 consists of 9 residues. The V gene lost 8 bases and the J gene lost 5 bases, with 3 bases spanning the gap.

The V call is TRBV19, the J call TRBJ1-1, with no clear D. Germline V lookup: CDR1 LNHDA, CDR2 SQIVND (reference sequence). V lost 2 bases, J lost 1 base, and 11 bases lay in between. The CDR3 sequence is 15 residues long. This chain's CDR3 is CASSIYREGNTEAFF. DNA of the CDR3: TGTGCCAGTAGTATATATAGGGAGGGGAACACTGAAGCTTTCTTT.

V gene TRBV10-3 combines with J gene TRBJ1-4, with 8 bases matching TRBD1. The CDR3 totals 13 residues. In germline, CDR1 is ENHRY, CDR2 SYGVKD. After removal of 4 bases from V and 7 bases from J, the junction contained 2 bases not matched to a gene. DNA of the CDR3: TGTGCCATCAGTGGGACAGGGACTGAAAAACTGTTTTTT. It codes for CAISGTGTEKLFF.

The CDR3 sequence: CAIRGRANTEAFF. DNA of the CDR3: TGTGCCATAAGGGGCAGGGCGAACACTGAAGCTTTCTTT. V gene TRBV19 combines with J gene TRBJ1-1; D may be TRBD1 (5 bases). Trimming took off 10 bases at V and 1 base at J, with 13 bases between the two ends. This CDR3 region has 13 residues. Germline assignment: CDR1 LNHDA and CDR2 SQIVND (reference sequence).

The chain couples TRBV4-1 to TRBJ2-5; D possibly corresponds to TRBD1 (5 bases). Judging by the DNA end, TRBJ2-7 fits better; the J call may be wrong. The CDR3 is 15 amino acids. Germline V lookup: CDR1 MGHRA, CDR2 YSYEKL. CDR3 in amino acids: CASSPRTILSYEQYF. CDR3 bases: TGCGCCAGCAGCCCTCGGACAATTTTGTCCTACGAGCAGTACTTC.

The chain has TRBV18 and TRBJ2-7, with TRBD2 matching 7 bases. Trimming at V came to 0 bases and at J to 2 bases, leaving 4 bases not matched to a gene. Germline V lookup: CDR1 KGHSH, CDR2 LQKENI. The CDR3 sequence is 15 residues long. This CDR3 reads CASSPPGGNPYEQYF. CDR3 sequence (DNA): TGTGCCAGCTCACCACCGGGAGGGAACCCCTACGAGCAGTACTTC.

This chain connects TRBV11-3 to TRBJ2-2; no firm D call. The CDR3 has 15 residues. Germline-derived CDR1 and CDR2 are SGHNT and YENEEA. Trimming removed 0 bases from V and 1 base from J, with 6 bases in between. The CDR3 bases are TGTGCCAGCAGCTTAGAGGTGCGGAACACCGGGGAGCTGTTTTTT. Translating it yields CASSLEVRNTGELFF.

The chain links TRBV7-2 to TRBJ2-5; D may be TRBD2 (5 bases). The CDR3 is 15 amino acids. Germline V gives CDR1 SGHTA, CDR2 FQGNSA. V lost 2 bases and J 4 bases, leaving 14 bases between the germline ends. Here the CDR3 reads CASSLNPLSGETQYF. For the CDR3, the DNA is TGTGCCAGCAGCTTAAATCCCTTAAGCGGAGAGACCCAGTACTTC.

The gene calls are TRBV4-2 and TRBJ2-7; D possibly corresponds to TRBD2 (5 bases). Germline assignment: CDR1 LGHNA and CDR2 YNFKEQ. The V end lost 0 bases, the J end lost 3 bases, and 12 bases lay between the germline ends. The CDR3 length is 15 residues. The CDR3 is CASSQEEAKGYEQYF. For the CDR3, the DNA is TGTGCCAGCAGCCAAGAGGAGGCGAAGGGCTACGAGCAGTACTTC.

CDR3: CASSFSGLQGDQPQHF. Written as DNA, the CDR3 is TGTGCCAGCAGTTTCTCGGGGTTACAGGGGGATCAGCCCCAGCATTTT. The chain employs TRBV28 and TRBJ1-5; 8 nucleotides align to TRBD1. J was trimmed by 5 bases and V by 3 bases; bases with no gene match: 9. The CDR3 contains 16 residues. From germline, CDR1 is MDHEN and CDR2 SYDVKM. The complete variable domain, with remaining parts taken from reference TRBV28 and TRBJ1-5, reads DVKVTQSSRYLVKRTGEKVFLECVQDMDHENMFWYRQDPGLGLRLIYFSYDVKMKEKGDIPEGYSVSREKKERFSLILESASTNQTSMYLCASSFSGLQGDQPQHFGDGTRLSIL.

The chain joins TRBV19 to TRBJ1-2; D is ambiguous. The V end lost 3 bases, the J end lost 8 bases, and 7 bases lay between the germline ends. From germline, CDR1 is LNHDA and CDR2 SQIVND (reference sequence). CDR3 length: 11 residues. The CDR3 coding sequence is TGTGCCAGTAGTATGGGAGGAGGCTACACCTTC. This gives the protein CASSMGGGYTF.

The chain recombines TRBV7-2 with TRBJ2-1; 13 positions match TRBD2. The trim removed 5 bases at V and 9 bases at J, leaving 4 bases unmatched. This CDR3 spans 14 amino acids. The germline V gene has CDR1 SGHTA and CDR2 FQGNSA. As DNA, the CDR3 is TGTGCCAGCAGCCGGACTAGCGGGAGTGGTGAGCAGTTCTTC. It specifies CASSRTSGSGEQFF.

The rearrangement uses TRBV19 and TRBJ1-1; 7 bases fit TRBD1. This CDR3 comprises 15 residues. Germline V gives CDR1 LNHDA, CDR2 SQIVND (reference sequence). V trimming: 7 bases; J trimming: 1 base; junction bases outside the gene matches: 9. CDR3 sequence reads: CASTAPDRRNTEAFF. For the CDR3, the DNA is TGTGCCAGTACTGCTCCGGACAGGAGGAACACTGAAGCTTTCTTT.

This clone occurred once. The V call is TRBV7-9, the J call TRBJ1-2, with TRBD1 as a possible D gene (5 bases). Germline CDR1 and CDR2: SEHNR and FQNEAQ (reference sequence). This CDR3 has 13 residues. Trimming stripped 5 bases from V and 2 bases from J, with 9 bases between. Here the CDR3 DNA reads TGTGCCAGCAGCCCCTGGGGCAACTATGGCTACACCTTC. This sequence encodes CASSPWGNYGYTF.

The rearrangement joins TRBV6-5 to TRBJ1-2; no reliable D call. The CDR3 consists of 15 residues. The germline gives CDR1 MNHEY, CDR2 SVGAGI. V lost 7 bases and J lost 4, with 19 bases in between. The CDR3 reads CASKVEQSRSYGYTF. CDR3 nucleotide sequence: TGTGCCAGCAAGGTCGAACAGAGCCGTTCCTATGGCTACACCTTC.

This chain joins TRBV7-3 and TRBJ2-1; 8 positions agree with TRBD2. The CDR3 extends over 15 amino acids. V shed 2 bases and J 7 bases; nucleotides not matched to a gene: 7. Per the germline V gene, CDR1 is SGHTA and CDR2 is FQGTGA. CDR3 DNA: TGTGCCAGCAGCTTAGGAGCGGGAGCTCAGAATGAGCAGTTCTTC. This gives the protein CASSLGAGAQNEQFF.

The chain uses TRBV5-1 and TRBJ1-5; weak D call: TRBD1 (6 bases). Trimming removed 0 bases at V and 2 bases at J, with 12 bases between. Per the germline V gene, CDR1 is SGHRS and CDR2 is YFSETQ. The CDR3 runs to 16 residues. CDR3 nucleotides: TGCGCCAGCAGCTTGGGTGGGGGCTCGGGCAATCAGCCCCAGCATTTT. As protein: CASSLGGGSGNQPQHF.

V is TRBV19 and J is TRBJ1-1, with 8 nucleotides matching TRBD1. This CDR3 is built from 13 residues. CDR1 and CDR2 from the germline V gene are LNHDA and SQIVND (reference sequence). V was clipped by 5 bases and J by 2 bases; unmatched bases: 1. The DNA of the CDR3 is TGTGCCAGTAGTGACAGGGGCAACACTGAAGCTTTCTTT. Protein: CASSDRGNTEAFF.

This clone has only a few counts. The chain has TRBV30 and TRBJ2-5; a possible D gene is TRBD2 (6 bases). This CDR3 spans 14 amino acids. The germline V and J ends were trimmed by 3 bases and 4 bases, with 15 bases remaining between them. Germline CDR1 reads GTSNPN; CDR2 reads SVGIG (reference sequence). CDR3 amino acids: CAWRGPGGRETQYF. The CDR3 region has the DNA TGTGCCTGGAGGGGACCAGGAGGGCGAGAGACCCAGTACTTC.

The chain is built from TRBV2 and TRBJ1-1; D is unresolved. The germline CDR1 and CDR2 sequences are SNHLY and FYNNEI. Deletions cut 3 bases from V and 4 bases from J, with 12 bases between. The CDR3 consists of 14 residues. The CDR3 DNA reads as TGTGCCAGCAGTGATGCCAGAGGAGGCACTGAAGCTTTCTTT. Its translation is CASSDARGGTEAFF.

In its sample, this clone was seen a few times. The chain recombines TRBV7-8 with TRBJ1-3; 8 bases map to TRBD1. Germline-derived CDR1 and CDR2 are SGHVS and FQNEAQ. This CDR3 has 16 residues. V shed 5 bases and J 0 bases; nucleotides not matched to a gene: 6. The CDR3 protein is CASSDRTGRSGNTIYF. As DNA, the CDR3 is TGTGCCAGCAGCGATCGGACAGGGCGCTCTGGAAACACCATATATTTT.